Sequencing of this TCR beta chain was carried out in a study of T cell clonality in common variable immunodeficiency. Broader study findings: Fewer deletions and N-nucleotide insertions were reportedly seen in common variable immunodeficiency TCR beta sequences. The cause of increased CVID clonality remains unclear without subpopulation sequencing.

Germline V gives CDR1 ENHRY, CDR2 SYGVKD. The CDR3 spans 14 residues. Trimming removed 5 bases from V and 0 bases from J; junction bases left unmatched: 1. Sequencing used immunoSEQ multiplex PCR; TCRdb keeps in-frame clones, though not all of them. The sample is made up of approximately 34,000 clones, none counted only once. This clone was detected many times. Its antigen remains unidentified. From the germline J gene comes the end of the CDR3, since the read stops 3 residues before it. This TCR was sampled from a person between 18 and 69 years old in good health. V usage is TRBV10-3 and J usage is TRBJ2-3; 8 positions match TRBD2. Material: peripheral blood mononuclear cells. CDR3 amino acids: CAISLAGSTDTQYF. The CDR3 bases that were read are TGTGCCATCAGTTTAGCGGGAAGCACAGATACG.